The present entry profiles one T cell receptor (beta chain) with its context. This specimen comes from a study of blood T cell repertoires in COVID-19. The CDR3 contains 14 residues. Germline CDR1 is LGHDT and CDR2 is YNNKEL (reference sequence). V was shortened by 0 bases and J by 8 bases, with 10 bases between the two germline ends. Clones were read by immunoSEQ multiplex PCR, and TCRdb kept only the in-frame ones, dropping some. The table has roughly 220,000 clones, roughly 80% seen once; the top ten hold 1.3%. The receptor was isolated from a woman aged 40 to 49 with acute COVID-19. The sequenced material came from PBMCs or T cells enriched from blood (not recorded which). This chain joins TRBV3-1 (or the pseudogene TRBV3-2) and TRBJ2-2, with D hard to call. CDR3 region: CASSQDLARGELFF. CDR3 DNA sequence: TGTGCCAGCAGCCAAGATTTGGCACGAGGGGAGCTGTTTTTT.